This T cell receptor beta chain emerged from a study of pediatric ulcerative colitis. Study findings and constraints: No controls had the two rectal clonotypes shared by ulcerative colitis patients. Repertoires came from total lymphocyte DNA, so rare subsets like regulatory T cells may be missed. In rectum, acute severe colitis had expanded clones and less diversity.

One to two pinch biopsies were taken from the rectum during colonoscopy. The assay was run at survey level. Data came from immunoSEQ multiplex PCR; TCRdb stores just in-frame clones and leaves some out. The sample lists fewer than 13,000 clones; roughly 82% were seen once. Turning to this clone: Its cognate antigen is unknown.

This receptor was taken from a girl aged 5-17 years who was a control in a study of pediatric ulcerative colitis. Material for sequencing was gut tissue.

The CDR3 spells CASSLATAYEQYF. As DNA, the CDR3 is TGCGCCAGCAGCTTAGCCACCGCCTACGAGCAGTACTTC. The rearrangement uses TRBV5-1 and TRBJ2-7; D not resolved. Per germline, CDR1 SGHRS and CDR2 YFSETQ. The CDR3 runs 13 residues. V dropped 2 bases and J dropped 2 bases, with 8 bases sitting between them.